Given below is one TCR beta chain in context. It lacks a known antigen. The sample holds no much larger clone one base away, and base qualities are not on file. TCRbeta CDR3 regions were amplified from genomic DNA by means of the immunoSEQ Assay, a bias-controlled multiplex PCR. For the original study's pipeline: The number of nucleated cells in each sample was estimated by amplification of reference gene primers within the assay. To quantify the absolute abundance of each unique TCRbeta CDR3 rearrangement, sequence reads were collapsed and filtered. Productive Simpson clonality was computed per sample as the square root of Simpson's diversity index over productive rearrangements. As stored in TCRdb, this immuneACCESS dataset retains in-frame rearrangements with V and J assigned. A fraction of the clones does not appear; measured against another copy, unresolved V genes explain less than half of the discrepancy, and the remainder lacks a known reason. V, J and clone size are those of that table, while D and trimming were read from the DNA. The sample table holds about 190,000 clones, of which around 79% were seen once. Around 11% of the sample belongs to the ten largest clones.

Collaborating institutions collected whole blood in K2EDTA tubes following their own protocols. Collaborator samples were shipped for TCRbeta analysis as frozen whole blood, isolated PBMCs, or DNA extracted from either sample type. These data come from a study of blood T cell repertoires in COVID-19 (dated by TCRdb to 2018 to 2021). Regarding the study in general: Collaborator samples came from the United States, Italy and Spain and covered acute and convalescent phases of COVID-19. The material from the prospective study consisted of cDNA or gDNA derived from T cells, B-cell-depleted T cells, or PBMCs. Subjects who had been exposed to COVID-19, were actively infected with it, or had recovered from it provided the deeply sampled blood TCRbeta repertoires that made up the dataset. The repertoires were released in a freely available public database intended as a resource for research on the immune response to SARS-CoV-2. Samples came from the ongoing ImmuneRACE study (first 160 participants) plus 1,254 subjects from 6 global collaborators. Sample metadata almost always included a de-identified subject ID, COVID-19 status, age in years and sex. HLA class I and class II types, where available, came from metadata supplied by the sample provider rather than from assay-based typing. What the authors observed across the whole study: Clinical and demographic metadata were provided uncurated, with the amount varying by source and participant.

The CDR3 spans 16 residues, from the cysteine through the phenylalanine. The DNA shown is the 48-base CDR3, in frame from base 1. Via the germline V gene (reference sequence), CDR1 is LNHDA and CDR2 SQIVND. Trimming takes 6 bases off V and 6 bases off J; junction bases not matched to a gene: 9. The source is a woman between 45 and 65 years old with acute or convalescent COVID-19. Input material: peripheral blood. Recombination linked TRBV19 to TRBJ1-5, with 12 central nucleotides matching TRBD1. The CDR3 protein sequence reads: CASSDPGQGARQPQHF. The bases are TGTGCCAGTAGCGACCCGGGACAGGGGGCGCGTCAGCCCCAGCATTTT.